Following are 14 T cell receptor beta chains from one sample sequenced in a study of blood T cell repertoires in COVID-19. Assay used: immunoSEQ multiplex PCR; TCRdb lists only in-frame clones, some missing. The sample lists roughly 29,000 clones, 85% to 95% occurring once. Sequencing was carried out using peripheral blood. The receptor source for this set is a woman in her 70s with COVID-19, enrolled during active disease.

The chain has TRBV11-2 and TRBJ2-2; no firm D call. Trimming stripped 6 bases from V and 5 bases from J, with 10 bases between. CDR3 length: 13 residues. Germline values: CDR1 SGHAT, CDR2 FQNNGV. CDR3 DNA: TGTGCCAGCAGAATAGCACTTACCGGGGAGCTGTTTTTT. This encodes CASRIALTGELFF.

The chain couples TRBV5-1 to TRBJ2-7; weak D call: TRBD1 (5 bases). V was pared by 2 bases and J by 3 bases, with 12 bases between. The CDR3 has 14 residues. Germline V gene data show CDR1 as SGHRS and CDR2 as YFSETQ. CDR3 nucleotide sequence: TGCGCCAGCAGCTTTGGATGGACAAGCTACGAGCAGTACTTC. Encoded protein: CASSFGWTSYEQYF.

V usage is TRBV5-4 and J usage is TRBJ1-2; no reliable D call. The germline V gene encodes CDR1 SGHNT and CDR2 YYREEE (reference sequence). The V end lost 0 bases, the J end lost 5 bases, and 17 bases lay between the germline ends. The CDR3 is 16 amino acids. This CDR3 reads CASSLVPDSTPYGYTF. The CDR3 coding sequence is TGTGCCAGCAGCTTGGTCCCGGACTCAACCCCTTATGGCTACACCTTC.

The J gene is TRBJ1-1, the V gene TRBV5-1; unclear D gene. This CDR3 region has 14 residues. Trimming cost V 1 base and J 5 bases, with 12 bases left between them. CDR1 and CDR2 from the germline V gene are SGHRS and YFSETQ. The CDR3 here is CASSLQDPRTEAFF. The DNA for the CDR3 is TGCGCCAGCAGCTTGCAGGATCCCAGGACTGAAGCTTTCTTT.

The chain joins TRBV5-1 to TRBJ1-1, with TRBD1 matching over 7 bases. CDR1 and CDR2 (germline): SGHRS, YFSETQ. The CDR3 has 14 amino acids. The junction had 3 bases not matched to a gene; V was cut back by 3 bases and J by 1 base. For the CDR3, the DNA is TGCGCCAGCAGCTCGGGACAGTCGAACACTGAAGCTTTCTTT. This sequence encodes CASSSGQSNTEAFF.

The chain uses TRBV11-2 and TRBJ1-2; 8 bases agree with TRBD1. The CDR3 is made up of 18 amino acids. The ends lost 5 bases at V and 1 base at J; junction bases unmatched: 15. Germline V gene lookup returns CDR1 SGHAT and CDR2 FQNNGV. The CDR3 sequence: CASSTWGKTGAVNYGYTF. The CDR3 DNA sequence: TGTGCCAGCAGCACTTGGGGGAAGACAGGGGCGGTTAACTATGGCTACACCTTC.

The chain has TRBV5-1 and TRBJ2-7, with TRBD2 matching over 8 bases. Germline CDR1 SGHRS, CDR2 YFSETQ. Trimming took 5 bases from V and 2 from J; bases not matched to a gene: 9. The CDR3 is 15 amino acids. As DNA, the CDR3 is TGCGCCAGCAGTCGTCAACCGGGAGGGCCCTACGAGCAGTACTTC. As protein: CASSRQPGGPYEQYF.

This chain joins TRBV27 and TRBJ2-1, with 10 bases identical to TRBD2. CDR1 is MNHEY and CDR2 is SMNVEV in the germline V gene (reference sequence). The CDR3 extends over 16 amino acids. Trimming cost V 0 bases and J 12 bases; bases outside gene matches: 11. This CDR3 is CASSLSLLAGILPQFF. The CDR3 DNA is TGTGCCAGCAGTTTATCGCTACTAGCGGGGATCCTTCCGCAGTTCTTC.

The chain combines TRBV6-5 with TRBJ1-2; D is possibly TRBD1 (6 bases). The CDR3 runs to 12 residues. The V end lost 4 bases, the J end lost 14 bases, and 17 bases lay between the germline ends. Germline V gene lookup returns CDR1 MNHEY and CDR2 SVGAGI. The chain's CDR3 is CASSSLIQGFTF. CDR3 DNA: TGTGCCAGCAGTTCCTTAATCCAGGGGTTTACCTTC.

The chain joins TRBV7-6 to TRBJ2-7; D is perhaps TRBD2 (6 bases). V shed 1 base and J shed 2 bases, with 12 bases lying between them. The CDR3 has 15 residues. Germline V gene lookup returns CDR1 SGHVS and CDR2 FNYEAQ. In DNA form, the CDR3 reads TGTGCCAGCAGCTTAGGTACAGGAGGGACCTACGAGCAGTACTTC. It translates to CASSLGTGGTYEQYF.

The chain employs TRBV7-9 and TRBJ2-5, with a tentative D call TRBD1 (5 bases). The CDR3 spans 16 residues. V dropped 1 base and J dropped 5 bases, with 17 bases sitting between them. Germline CDR1 reads SEHNR; CDR2 reads FQNEAQ (reference sequence). This CDR3 is CASSLDVQGPRETQYF. CDR3 nucleotides: TGTGCCAGCAGCTTAGACGTGCAGGGCCCTAGGGAGACCCAGTACTTC.

V gene TRBV24-1 combines with J gene TRBJ2-7; D may be TRBD2 (6 bases). The CDR3 consists of 14 residues. The germline gives CDR1 KGHDR, CDR2 SFDVKD. V was trimmed by 4 bases and J by 6 bases, leaving 15 bases between them. CDR3 DNA: TGTGCCACCAGTGAAGGTGGCGGGACTCTCGAGCAGTACTTC. It codes for CATSEGGGTLEQYF.

The chain has TRBV5-4 and TRBJ2-7; 9 bases line up with TRBD1. The germline V gene encodes CDR1 SGHNT and CDR2 YYREEE (reference sequence). CDR3 length: 13 residues. V was clipped by 3 bases and J by 5 bases; unmatched bases: 3. Here the CDR3 DNA reads TGTGCCAGCAGCTGGGACAGGGTCCACGAGCAGTACTTC. It encodes CASSWDRVHEQYF.

The chain combines TRBV14 with TRBJ1-4, with D hard to call. Germline V gene data show CDR1 as SGHDN and CDR2 as FVKESK. CDR3 length equals 17 residues. V shed 3 bases and J shed 6 bases, with 20 bases lying between them. CDR3 protein: CASSQSHGPVGHEKLFF. The CDR3, as DNA: TGTGCCAGCAGCCAGTCGCATGGGCCGGTCGGTCATGAAAAACTGTTTTTT.